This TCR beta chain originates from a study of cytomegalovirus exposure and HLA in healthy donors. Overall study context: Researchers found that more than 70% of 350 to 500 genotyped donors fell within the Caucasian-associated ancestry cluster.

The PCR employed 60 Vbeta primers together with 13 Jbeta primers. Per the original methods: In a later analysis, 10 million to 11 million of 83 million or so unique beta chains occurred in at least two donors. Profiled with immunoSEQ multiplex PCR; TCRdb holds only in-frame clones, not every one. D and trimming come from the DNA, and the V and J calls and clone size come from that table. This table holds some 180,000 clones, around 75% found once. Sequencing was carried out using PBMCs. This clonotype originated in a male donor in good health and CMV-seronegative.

This CDR3 is CASSTGLGQPQHF. The DNA of the CDR3 is TGTGCCAGCAGCACAGGGTTAGGACAGCCCCAGCATTTT. The chain is built from TRBV27 and TRBJ1-5; weak D call: TRBD1 (6 bases). Germline V gene sequence: CDR1 MNHEY, CDR2 SMNVEV (reference sequence). The CDR3 totals 13 residues. The V gene lost 6 bases and the J gene lost 7 bases, with 13 bases spanning the gap.